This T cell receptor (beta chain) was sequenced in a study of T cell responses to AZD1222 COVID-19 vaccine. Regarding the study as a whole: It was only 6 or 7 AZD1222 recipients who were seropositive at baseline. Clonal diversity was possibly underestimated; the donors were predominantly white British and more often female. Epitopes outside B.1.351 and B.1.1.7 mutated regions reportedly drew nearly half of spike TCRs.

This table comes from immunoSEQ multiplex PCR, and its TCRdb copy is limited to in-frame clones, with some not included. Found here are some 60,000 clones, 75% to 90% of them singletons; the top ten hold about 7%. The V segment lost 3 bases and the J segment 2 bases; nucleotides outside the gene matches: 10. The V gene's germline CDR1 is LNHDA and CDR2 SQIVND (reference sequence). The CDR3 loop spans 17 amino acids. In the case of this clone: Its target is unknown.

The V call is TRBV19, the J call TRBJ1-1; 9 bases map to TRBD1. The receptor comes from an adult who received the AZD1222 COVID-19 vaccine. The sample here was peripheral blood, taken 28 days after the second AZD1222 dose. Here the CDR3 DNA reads TGTGCCAGTAGTATCTATCTGTGGACAGGGGATAACACTGAAGCTTTCTTT. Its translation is CASSIYLWTGDNTEAFF.